A selection of T cell receptor beta chains follows, all from one sample in a study of T cells in Graves' hyperthyroidism and ophthalmopathy. TCRdb reanalysed the multiplex PCR reads using MiXCR and keeps one entry per CDR3 protein. This table has 400,000 to 500,000 distinct CDR3 sequences, roughly 15% appearing once. Sequencing was performed on blood. Receptors originate from a woman younger than 30 with Graves' hyperthyroidism. Each CDR3 is given with its conserved first and last residue. The D gene is left open where the match is weak. Size values are once, few and many counts, or a class for expanded clones, and some rows have none.

D gene	CDR3 length	clone size	J gene	V gene	CDR3 protein	CDR3 DNA
TRBD1	14	many	TRBJ2-5	TRBV4-3	CASSQETGPKDRYF	TGCGCCAGCAGCCAGGAGACAGGGCCAAAGGATCGGTACTTC
.	15	many	TRBJ2-6	TRBV6-6	CASSYRSSGANVLTF	TGTGCCAGCAGTTACAGGTCTTCTGGGGCCAACGTCCTGACTTTC
TRBD1	10	few	TRBJ2-5	TRBV20-1	CSALRQGVHF	TGCAGTGCTTTAAGACAGGGAGTGCACTTC
TRBD1	14	few	TRBJ1-1	TRBV7-9	CASSSTGTPSEAFF	TGTGCCAGCAGCTCGACAGGGACCCCCTCTGAAGCTTTCTTT
.	15	.	TRBJ2-7	TRBV27	CASSPRHYGSYEQYF	TGTGCCAGCAGTCCACGACACTACGGGTCCTACGAGCAGTACTTC
.	15	many	TRBJ1-6	TRBV18	CASSPPGEGNSPLHF	TGTGCCAGCTCACCACCGGGGGAGGGTAATTCACCCCTCCACTTT
.	14	many	TRBJ2-2	TRBV28	CASSFTRNTGELFF	TGTGCCAGCAGTTTTACCAGGAACACCGGGGAGCTGTTTTTT
.	13	few	TRBJ1-1	TRBV11-2	CASSTGRNTEVFF	TGTGCCAGCAGCACGGGGAGGAACACTGAAGTTTTCTTT
.	13	many	TRBJ1-5	TRBV7-2	CASSLGSLQPQHF	TGTGCCAGCAGCTTGGGGAGTCTTCAGCCCCAGCATTTT
TRBD2	14	many	TRBJ2-7	TRBV20-1	CSASATSGTYEQYF	TGCAGTGCTAGCGCCACTAGCGGTACCTACGAGCAGTACTTC
TRBD2	15	few	TRBJ2-3	TRBV10-3	CAISESVGRADTQYF	TGTGCCATCAGTGAGTCGGTCGGGAGGGCAGATACGCAGTATTTT
.	13	many	TRBJ1-1	TRBV24-1	CATRAGHATEAFF	TGTGCCACCAGGGCCGGACACGCCACTGAAGCTTTCTTT
TRBD1	15	few	TRBJ2-1	TRBV15	CATSSRDRGPNEQFF	TGTGCCACCAGCAGCCGGGACAGGGGGCCCAATGAGCAGTTCTTC
.	14	once	TRBJ1-3	TRBV12-3/TRBV12-4	CASRESSAGNTIYF	TGTGCCAGCCGGGAGTCCTCGGCTGGAAACACCATATATTTT
.	15	many	TRBJ2-3	TRBV5-1	CASSLGGHSTDTQYF	TGCGCCAGCAGCTTGGGGGGACATAGCACAGATACGCAGTATTTT
.	14	few	TRBJ2-1	TRBV2	CASTGRESASEQFF	TGTGCCAGCACGGGGCGGGAATCGGCAAGTGAGCAGTTCTTC
TRBD1	12	few	TRBJ2-7	TRBV10-1	CASRDRGGEQYF	TGCGCCAGCAGGGACAGGGGTGGCGAGCAGTACTTC
.	15	many	TRBJ2-3	TRBV30	CAWRNGQSYTDTQYF	TGTGCCTGGAGGAACGGACAGTCATACACAGATACGCAGTATTTT
.	20	.	TRBJ1-6	TRBV2	CASSETGTSRWSSYNSPLHF	TGTGCCAGCAGTGAGACGGGTACGAGCAGGTGGAGCTCCTATAATTCACCCCTCCACTTT
TRBD2	13	.	TRBJ2-3	TRBV7-2	CAAGGSGTDTQYF	TGTGCCGCGGGGGGGAGCGGCACAGATACGCAGTATTTT
.	14	many	TRBJ2-1	TRBV11-1	CASKGQGSYNEQFF	TGTGCCAGCAAGGGTCAGGGCTCCTACAATGAGCAGTTCTTC
.	16	.	TRBJ2-7	TRBV10-3	CAISEWRNRGSGEQYF	TGTGCCATCAGTGAGTGGAGAAACAGGGGTAGCGGCGAGCAGTACTTC
.	14	many	TRBJ2-7	TRBV11-1	CASSLGSTSYEQYF	TGTGCCAGCAGCTTAGGTTCCACATCCTACGAGCAGTACTTC
TRBD2	13	many	TRBJ2-7	TRBV20-1	CSAPGTNSYEQYF	TGCAGTGCGCCCGGGACTAACTCCTACGAGCAGTACTTC
TRBD2	16	many	TRBJ2-7	TRBV5-1	CASSLGLAGTNYEQYF	TGCGCCAGCAGCCTGGGACTAGCGGGAACCAACTACGAGCAGTACTTC
TRBD1	16	many	TRBJ2-5	TRBV29-1	CSVLRGQGAMRETQYF	TGCAGCGTTCTCCGGGGGCAGGGGGCTATGAGGGAGACCCAGTACTTC
.	14	many	TRBJ1-1	TRBV12-3/TRBV12-4	CASSFFYEGTEAFF	TGTGCCAGCAGTTTTTTTTACGAGGGCACTGAAGCTTTCTTT
.	11	many	TRBJ2-3	TRBV11-2	CASYFTDTQYF	TGTGCCAGCTACTTTACAGATACGCAGTATTTT
TRBD1	15	.	TRBJ1-2	TRBV30	CAWIRTDRGGYGYTF	TGTGCCTGGATTAGGACTGACAGGGGAGGCTATGGCTACACCTTC
TRBD2	13	.	TRBJ2-7	TRBV3-1	CASRGLASHEQYF	TGTGCCAGCAGAGGACTAGCTTCCCACGAGCAGTACTTC